The T cell receptor beta chain described here comes from a study of Graves' ophthalmopathy and Graves' hyperthyroidism. Overall study results and limits: The model achieved roughly 69% sensitivity and around 72% specificity for ophthalmopathy progression. Detection in blood was also observed for most expanded thyroid clonotypes above 0.001 frequency.

From RNA, the CDR3 regions of TCR beta chains were amplified and sequenced. HTBI primers were used in a first-round RT-PCR, which preceded a second-round multiplex PCR. TCRdb reprocessed the multiplex PCR reads with MiXCR, giving one entry per CDR3 protein. The sample consists of around 660,000 distinct CDR3 sequences, about 38% of them appearing once. CDR1 and CDR2 (germline): SQVTM, ANQGSEA. V gave up 4 bases and J gave up 4 bases, with 10 bases separating them. This CDR3 has 12 residues. This clonotype was counted many times. The antigen remains undetermined. This TCR was recovered from an adult man with Graves' ophthalmopathy. The rearrangement uses TRBV29-1 and TRBJ1-1, with TRBD1 as a possible D gene (6 bases). Sequencing used peripheral blood. In DNA, the CDR3 is TGCAGCGTTGTTCAGGGGCCCACTGAAGCTTTCTTT. Its protein product is CSVVQGPTEAFF. Complete variable domain (other parts from reference TRBV29-1 and TRBJ1-1): SAVISQKPSRDICQRGTSLTIQCQVDSQVTMMFWYRQQPGQSLTLIATANQGSEATYESGFVIDKFPISRPNLTFSTLTVSNMSPEDSSIYLCSVVQGPTEAFFGQGTRLTVV.